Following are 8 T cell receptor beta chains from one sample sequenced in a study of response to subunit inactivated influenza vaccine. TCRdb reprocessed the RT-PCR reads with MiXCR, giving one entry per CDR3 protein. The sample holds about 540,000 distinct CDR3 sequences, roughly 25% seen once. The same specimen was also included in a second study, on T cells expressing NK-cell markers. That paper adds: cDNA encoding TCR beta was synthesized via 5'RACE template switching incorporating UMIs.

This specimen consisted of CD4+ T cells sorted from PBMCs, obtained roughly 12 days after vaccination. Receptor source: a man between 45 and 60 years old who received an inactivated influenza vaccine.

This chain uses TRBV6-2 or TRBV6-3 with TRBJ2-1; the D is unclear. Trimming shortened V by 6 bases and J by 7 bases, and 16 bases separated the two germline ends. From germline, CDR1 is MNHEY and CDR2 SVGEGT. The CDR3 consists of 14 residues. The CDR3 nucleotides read TGTGCCAGCAGACCGCGAAGGGTGGGGAATGAGCAGTTCTTC. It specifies CASRPRRVGNEQFF.

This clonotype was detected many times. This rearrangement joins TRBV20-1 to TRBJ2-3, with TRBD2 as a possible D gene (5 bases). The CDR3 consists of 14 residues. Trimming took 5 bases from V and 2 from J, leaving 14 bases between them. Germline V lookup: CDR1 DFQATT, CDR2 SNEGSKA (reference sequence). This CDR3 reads CSAQVGAVTDTQYF. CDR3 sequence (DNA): TGCAGTGCTCAAGTGGGAGCCGTCACAGATACGCAGTATTTT.

The CDR3 spells CASSLRGTLSYNEQFF. The CDR3 nucleotides are TGTGCCAGCAGTTTACGGGGCACTCTCTCCTACAATGAGCAGTTCTTC. The chain employs TRBV12-3 or TRBV12-4 and TRBJ2-1; the D call may be TRBD1 or TRBD2 (5 bases each). CDR3 length: 16 amino acids. V dropped 2 bases and J dropped 0 bases, with 11 bases sitting between them.

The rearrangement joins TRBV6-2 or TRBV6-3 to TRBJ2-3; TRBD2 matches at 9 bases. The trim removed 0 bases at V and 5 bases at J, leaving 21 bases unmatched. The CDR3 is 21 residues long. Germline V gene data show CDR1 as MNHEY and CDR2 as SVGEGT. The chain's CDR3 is CASSYSSASGDTRGGRDTQYF. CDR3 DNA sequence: TGTGCCAGCAGTTACTCCTCGGCTAGCGGGGATACCCGCGGCGGCAGAGATACGCAGTATTTT.

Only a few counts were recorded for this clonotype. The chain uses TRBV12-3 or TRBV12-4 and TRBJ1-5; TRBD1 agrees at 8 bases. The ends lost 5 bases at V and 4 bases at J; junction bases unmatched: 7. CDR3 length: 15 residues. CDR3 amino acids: CASSLDRVRNQPQHF. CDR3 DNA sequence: TGTGCCAGCAGTCTGGACAGGGTCCGGAATCAGCCCCAGCATTTT.

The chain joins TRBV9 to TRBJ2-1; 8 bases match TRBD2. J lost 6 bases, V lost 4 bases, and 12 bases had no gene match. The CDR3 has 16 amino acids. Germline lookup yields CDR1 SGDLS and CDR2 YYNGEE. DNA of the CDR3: TGTGCCAGCAGCCTCAGGCCGGGGGGGGCCGGCAATGAGCAGTTCTTC. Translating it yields CASSLRPGGAGNEQFF.

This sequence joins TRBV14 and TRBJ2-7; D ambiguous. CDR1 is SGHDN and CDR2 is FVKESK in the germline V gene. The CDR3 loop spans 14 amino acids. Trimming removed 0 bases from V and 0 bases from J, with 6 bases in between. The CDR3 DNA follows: TGTGCCAGCAGCCAAGATTTTAGCTCCTACGAGCAGTACTTC. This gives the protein CASSQDFSSYEQYF.

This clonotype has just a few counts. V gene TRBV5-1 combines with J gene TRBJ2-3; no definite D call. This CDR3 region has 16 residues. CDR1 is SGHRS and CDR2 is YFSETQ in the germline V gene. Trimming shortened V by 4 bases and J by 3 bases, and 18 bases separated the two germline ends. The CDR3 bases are TGCGCCAGCAGCATTCGCCCCATGACAAAGACAGATACGCAGTATTTT. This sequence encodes CASSIRPMTKTDTQYF. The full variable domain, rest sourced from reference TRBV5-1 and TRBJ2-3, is KAGVTQTPRYLIKTRGQQVTLSCSPISGHRSVSWYQQTPGQGLQFLFEYFSETQRNKGNFPGRFSGRQFSNSRSEMNVSTLELGDSALYLCASSIRPMTKTDTQYFGPGTRLTVL.